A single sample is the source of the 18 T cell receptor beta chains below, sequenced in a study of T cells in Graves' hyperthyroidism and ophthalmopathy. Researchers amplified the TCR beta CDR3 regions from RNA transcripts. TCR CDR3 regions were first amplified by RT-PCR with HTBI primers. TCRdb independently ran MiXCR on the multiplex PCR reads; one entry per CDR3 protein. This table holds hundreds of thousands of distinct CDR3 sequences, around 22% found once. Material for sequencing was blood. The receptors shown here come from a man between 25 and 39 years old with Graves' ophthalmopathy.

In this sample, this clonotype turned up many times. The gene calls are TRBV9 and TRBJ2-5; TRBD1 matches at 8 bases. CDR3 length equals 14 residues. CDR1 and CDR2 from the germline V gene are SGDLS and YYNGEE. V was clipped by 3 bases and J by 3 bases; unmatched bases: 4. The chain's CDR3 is CASSAETGEETQYF. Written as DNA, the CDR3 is TGTGCCAGCAGCGCGGAGACAGGGGAAGAGACCCAGTACTTC. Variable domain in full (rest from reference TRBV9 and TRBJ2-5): DSGVTQTPKHLITATGQRVTLRCSPRSGDLSVYWYQQSLDQGLQFLIQYYNGEERAKGNILERFSAQQFPDLHSELNLSSLELGDSALYFCASSAETGEETQYFGPGTRLLVL.

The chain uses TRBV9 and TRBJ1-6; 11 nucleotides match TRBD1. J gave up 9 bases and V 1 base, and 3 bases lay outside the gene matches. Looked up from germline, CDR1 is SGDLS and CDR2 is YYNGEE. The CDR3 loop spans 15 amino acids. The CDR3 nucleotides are TGTGCCAGCAGCGTATCAGGGACAGGGGGTTCACCCCTCCACTTT. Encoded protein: CASSVSGTGGSPLHF.

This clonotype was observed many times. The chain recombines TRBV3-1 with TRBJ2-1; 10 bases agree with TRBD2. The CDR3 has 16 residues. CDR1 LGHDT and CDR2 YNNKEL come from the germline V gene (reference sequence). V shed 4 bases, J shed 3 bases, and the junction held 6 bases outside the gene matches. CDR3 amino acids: CASSPSSGSFYNEQFF. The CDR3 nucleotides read TGTGCCAGCAGCCCGTCTAGCGGGAGTTTCTACAATGAGCAGTTCTTC.

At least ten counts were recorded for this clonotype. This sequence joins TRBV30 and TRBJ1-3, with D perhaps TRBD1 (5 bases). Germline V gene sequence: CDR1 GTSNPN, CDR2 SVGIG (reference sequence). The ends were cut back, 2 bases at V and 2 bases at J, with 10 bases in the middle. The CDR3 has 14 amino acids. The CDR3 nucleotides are TGTGCCTGGAGTCCCCCAGGGACTGGAAACACCATATATTTT. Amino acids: CAWSPPGTGNTIYF.

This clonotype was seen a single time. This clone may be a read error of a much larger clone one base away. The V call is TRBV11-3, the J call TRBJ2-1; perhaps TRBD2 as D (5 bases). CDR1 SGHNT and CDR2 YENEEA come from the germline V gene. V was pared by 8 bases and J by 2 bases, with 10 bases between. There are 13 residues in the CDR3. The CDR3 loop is CASGSAPYNEQFF. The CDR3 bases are TGTGCCAGCGGGAGCGCTCCCTACAATGAGCAGTTCTTC.

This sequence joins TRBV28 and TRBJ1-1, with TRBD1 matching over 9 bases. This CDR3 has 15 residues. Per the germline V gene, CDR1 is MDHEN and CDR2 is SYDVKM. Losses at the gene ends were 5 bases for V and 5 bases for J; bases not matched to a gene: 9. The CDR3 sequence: CASSRLTGGSTEAFF. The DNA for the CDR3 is TGTGCCAGCAGTCGCCTGACAGGGGGGAGTACTGAAGCTTTCTTT.

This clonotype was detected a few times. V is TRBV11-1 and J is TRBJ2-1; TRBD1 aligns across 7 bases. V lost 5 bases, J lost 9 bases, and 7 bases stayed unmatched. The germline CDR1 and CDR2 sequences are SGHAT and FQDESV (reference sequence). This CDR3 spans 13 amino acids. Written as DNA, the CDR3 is TGTGCCAGCAGCCAATACAGGGGTACTGAGCAGTTCTTC. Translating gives CASSQYRGTEQFF. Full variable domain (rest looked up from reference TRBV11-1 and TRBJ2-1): EAEVAQSPRYKITEKSQAVAFWCDPISGHATLYWYRQILGQGPELLVQFQDESVVDDSQLPKDRFSAERLKGVDSTLKIQPAELGDSAMYLCASSQYRGTEQFFGPGTRLTVL.

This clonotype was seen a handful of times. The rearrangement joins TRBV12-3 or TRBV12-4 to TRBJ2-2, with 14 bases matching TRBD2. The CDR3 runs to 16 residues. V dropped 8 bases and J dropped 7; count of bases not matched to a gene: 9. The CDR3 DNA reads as TGTGCCAGCGGTCCGGGACTAGCGGGAGTCAGCGGGGAGCTGTTTTTT. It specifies CASGPGLAGVSGELFF.

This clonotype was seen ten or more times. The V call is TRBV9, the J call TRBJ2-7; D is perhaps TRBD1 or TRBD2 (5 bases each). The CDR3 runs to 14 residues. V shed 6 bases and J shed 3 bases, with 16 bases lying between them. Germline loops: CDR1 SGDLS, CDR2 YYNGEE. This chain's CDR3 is CASILDWDHYEQYF. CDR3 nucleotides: TGTGCCAGCATCCTAGACTGGGACCACTACGAGCAGTACTTC.

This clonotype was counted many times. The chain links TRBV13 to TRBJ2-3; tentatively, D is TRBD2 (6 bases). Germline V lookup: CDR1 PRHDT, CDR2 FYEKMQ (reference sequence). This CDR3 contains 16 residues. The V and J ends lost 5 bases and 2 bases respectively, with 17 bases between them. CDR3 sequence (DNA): TGTGCCAGCAGCGGATCCGGCGGGGCGCCCACAGATACGCAGTATTTT. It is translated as CASSGSGGAPTDTQYF.

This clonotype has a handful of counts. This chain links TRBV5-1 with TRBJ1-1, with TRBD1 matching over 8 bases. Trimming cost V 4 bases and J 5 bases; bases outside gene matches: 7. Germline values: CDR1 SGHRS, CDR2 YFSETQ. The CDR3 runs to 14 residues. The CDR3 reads CASSPRYRGTEAFF. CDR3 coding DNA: TGCGCCAGCAGCCCACGTTACAGGGGGACTGAAGCTTTCTTT.

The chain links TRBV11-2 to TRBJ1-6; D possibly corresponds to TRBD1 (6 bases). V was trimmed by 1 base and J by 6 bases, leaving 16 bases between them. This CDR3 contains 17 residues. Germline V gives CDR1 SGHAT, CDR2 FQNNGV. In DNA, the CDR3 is TGTGCCAGCAGCTTAGCCCTCCCTAGACAGGTTAATTCACCCCTCCACTTT. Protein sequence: CASSLALPRQVNSPLHF.

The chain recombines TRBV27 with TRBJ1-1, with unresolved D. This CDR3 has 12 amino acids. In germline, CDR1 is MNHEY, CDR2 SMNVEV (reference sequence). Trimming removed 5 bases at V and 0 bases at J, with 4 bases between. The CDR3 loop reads CASSKLNTEAFF. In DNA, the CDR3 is TGTGCCAGCAGTAAACTGAACACTGAAGCTTTCTTT.

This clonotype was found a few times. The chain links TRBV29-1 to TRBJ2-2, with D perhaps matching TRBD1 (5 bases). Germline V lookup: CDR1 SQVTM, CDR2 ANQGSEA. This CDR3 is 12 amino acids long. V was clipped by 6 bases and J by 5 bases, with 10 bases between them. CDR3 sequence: CSVGHRTGELFF. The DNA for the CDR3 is TGCAGCGTCGGCCACAGGACCGGGGAGCTGTTTTTT.

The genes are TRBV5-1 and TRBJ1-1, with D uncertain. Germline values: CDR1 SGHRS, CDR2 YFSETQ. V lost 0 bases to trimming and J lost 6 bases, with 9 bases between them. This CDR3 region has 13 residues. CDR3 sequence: CASSLGGSAEAFF. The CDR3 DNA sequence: TGCGCCAGCAGCTTGGGTGGCTCTGCTGAAGCTTTCTTT.

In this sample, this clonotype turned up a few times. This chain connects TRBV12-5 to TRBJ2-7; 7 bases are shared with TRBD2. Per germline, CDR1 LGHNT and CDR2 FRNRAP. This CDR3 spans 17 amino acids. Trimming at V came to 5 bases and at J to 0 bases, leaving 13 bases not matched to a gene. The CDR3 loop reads CASGTRVGREPSYEQYF. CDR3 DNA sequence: TGTGCTAGTGGTACGAGGGTGGGGCGGGAGCCCTCCTACGAGCAGTACTTC.

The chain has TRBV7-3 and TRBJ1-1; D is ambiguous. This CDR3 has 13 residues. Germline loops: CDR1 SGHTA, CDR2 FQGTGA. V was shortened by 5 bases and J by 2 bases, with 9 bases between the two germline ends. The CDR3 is CASSPLPNTEAFF. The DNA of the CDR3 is TGTGCCAGCAGCCCGCTTCCTAACACTGAAGCTTTCTTT.

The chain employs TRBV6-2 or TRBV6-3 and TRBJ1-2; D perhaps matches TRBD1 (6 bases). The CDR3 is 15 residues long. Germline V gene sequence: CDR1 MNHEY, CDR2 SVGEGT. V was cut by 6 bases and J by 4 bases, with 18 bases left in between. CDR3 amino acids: CASSLNAGTLYGYTF. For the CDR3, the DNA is TGTGCCAGCAGCCTAAATGCCGGGACACTCTATGGCTACACCTTC.